Below, 6 T cell receptor beta chains from the same sample are listed, as sequenced in a study of technical replicates of blood from several donors. Clones were read by immunoSEQ multiplex PCR, and TCRdb kept only the in-frame ones, dropping some. The top ten clones hold around 0.3% of a sample with approximately 87,000 clones, roughly 96% of them seen once. What was sequenced was T cells isolated from PBMCs. Source of these receptors: a human donor in good health.

This rearrangement joins TRBV4-2 to TRBJ2-5, with TRBD2 matching over 7 bases. Trimming at V came to 0 bases and at J to 4 bases, leaving 11 bases not matched to a gene. Germline V gene lookup returns CDR1 LGHNA and CDR2 YNFKEQ. The CDR3 runs to 17 residues. The CDR3 coding sequence is TGTGCCAGCAGCCAAGAAGAACTAGCGCGGGGCGGAGAGACCCAGTACTTC. Its protein is CASSQEELARGGETQYF.

The rearrangement uses TRBV19 and TRBJ2-7; tentative D call: TRBD2 (6 bases). The germline V and J ends were trimmed by 6 bases and 2 bases, with 17 bases remaining between them. This CDR3 comprises 15 residues. Looked up from germline, CDR1 is LNHDA and CDR2 is SQIVND (reference sequence). In nucleotides, the CDR3 is TGTGCCAGTAGCTCAGTGGAGGGGATTGCCTACGAGCAGTACTTC. The encoded protein is CASSSVEGIAYEQYF.

V usage is TRBV6-4 and J usage is TRBJ2-1; TRBD1 matches at 10 bases. Germline values: CDR1 MRHNA, CDR2 SNTAGT. This CDR3 is 15 amino acids long. J was trimmed by 4 bases and V by 7 bases; bases with no gene match: 7. The CDR3 sequence: CASTLDRGNYNEQFF. CDR3 nucleotides: TGTGCCAGCACCCTGGACAGGGGGAATTACAATGAGCAGTTCTTC.

The rearrangement joins TRBV19 to TRBJ2-7; 7 bases align to TRBD2. The length of the CDR3 is 19 residues. Trimming removed 3 bases from V and 0 bases from J; junction bases left unmatched: 17. CDR1 is LNHDA and CDR2 is SQIVND in the germline V gene (reference sequence). The CDR3, as DNA: TGTGCCAGTAGTATCACCCTCTATAAGATAAGCGGGACCTCCTACGAGCAGTACTTC. It is translated as CASSITLYKISGTSYEQYF.

The chain recombines TRBV7-9 with TRBJ2-5; no firm D call. V lost 6 bases and J 4 bases, leaving 6 bases between the germline ends. Germline CDR1 reads SEHNR; CDR2 reads FQNEAQ (reference sequence). The CDR3 runs 11 residues. CDR3 loop: CASSPGETQYF. DNA of the CDR3: TGTGCCAGCAGTCCAGGAGAGACCCAGTACTTC.

This clone has only one observation. CDR3 nucleotide sequence: TGTGCCAGCCCGGGGGGGGAGACCCAGTACTTC. It encodes CASPGGETQYF. The V and J genes are TRBV28 and TRBJ2-5; 8 nucleotides line up with TRBD2. Germline V gene lookup returns CDR1 MDHEN and CDR2 SYDVKM. This CDR3 spans 11 amino acids. Losses at the gene ends were 8 bases for V and 5 bases for J; bases not matched to a gene: 1.